These 5 T cell receptor beta chains were sequenced from one sample in a study of cytomegalovirus exposure and HLA in healthy donors. Libraries were prepared by immunoSEQ multiplex PCR; TCRdb keeps only in-frame clonotypes and omits some of them. The sample carries some 170,000 clones, about four fifths recorded once. Sequencing was done on a sample of PBMCs. The receptors were sampled from a man between 25 and 39 years old in good health and CMV-seropositive.

This clone has only one observation. The rearrangement joins TRBV6-5 to TRBJ1-1; 8 bases line up with TRBD1. This CDR3 has 14 residues. The germline V gene has CDR1 MNHEY and CDR2 SVGAGI. V dropped 6 bases and J dropped 1; count of bases not matched to a gene: 4. The CDR3 is CASRGTGRNTEAFF. CDR3 coding DNA: TGTGCCAGCAGGGGGACAGGAAGGAACACTGAAGCTTTCTTT.

The chain carries TRBV5-1 and TRBJ2-1; 12 positions match TRBD1. The CDR3 contains 24 residues. CDR1 is SGHRS and CDR2 is YFSETQ in the germline V gene. V gave up 2 bases and J gave up 3 bases; unmatched junction bases: 27. CDR3 bases: TGCGCCAGCAGCTTCCCGAATTTAGAAGCTACCGGGACAGGGGGCGAAAGCTTCTACAATGAGCAGTTCTTC. This codes for CASSFPNLEATGTGGESFYNEQFF.

The J gene is TRBJ2-2, the V gene TRBV15; the D gene is possibly TRBD2 (5 bases). The V gene's germline CDR1 is LNHNV and CDR2 YYDKDF (reference sequence). The CDR3 extends over 14 amino acids. V shed 3 bases and J shed 3 bases, with 8 bases lying between them. The CDR3 protein is CATSSGGHTGELFF. The CDR3, as DNA: TGTGCCACCAGCAGTGGAGGTCACACCGGGGAGCTGTTTTTT.

The chain is built from TRBV5-8 and TRBJ2-1; D unclear. The length of the CDR3 is 17 residues. V was shortened by 0 bases and J by 0 bases, with 13 bases between the two germline ends. The germline V gene has CDR1 SGHTS and CDR2 YDEGEE. CDR3 amino acids: CASSLEMADISYNEQFF. The CDR3 region has the DNA TGTGCCAGCAGCTTGGAGATGGCGGATATCTCCTACAATGAGCAGTTCTTC.

The V gene is TRBV9, the J gene TRBJ2-7, with 8 nucleotides matching TRBD2. Unmatched junction bases numbered 4, after V lost 3 bases and J lost 5 bases. The CDR3 has 13 amino acids. Germline CDR1 SGDLS, CDR2 YYNGEE. CDR3 region: CASSAPGGDEQYF. The CDR3 nucleotides read TGTGCCAGCAGCGCCCCGGGAGGGGACGAGCAGTACTTC.